The 17 T cell receptor beta chains in this list originate from one sample, sequenced in a study of beta chain features in type 1 diabetes. Since all of the isolated RNA was reverse transcribed, expressed TCRB transcripts were what got sequenced. Assay used: immunoSEQ multiplex PCR; TCRdb lists only in-frame clones, some missing. The sample records about 620,000 clones, about a sixth being singletons. Input material: naive CD4+ T cells from blood. The source is a man aged 18 to 30 in good health.

This clone was observed a handful of times. Other DNA sequences in the sample encode the same CDR3. The rearrangement joins TRBV5-4 to TRBJ1-2; 8 nucleotides align to TRBD1. Trimming took 5 bases from V and 5 from J; bases not matched to a gene: 11. The CDR3 is made up of 15 amino acids. Germline CDR1 and CDR2: SGHNT and YYREEE (reference sequence). The CDR3 nucleotides read TGTGCCAGCAGTCATGGACAGGGAATACCATATGGCTACACCTTC. The encoded protein is CASSHGQGIPYGYTF.

The chain combines TRBV7-2 with TRBJ2-5; 11 bases map to TRBD2. The CDR3 has 16 residues. J gave up 4 bases and V 5 bases, and 9 bases lay outside the gene matches. CDR1 and CDR2 (germline): SGHTA, FQGNSA. CDR3 coding DNA: TGTGCCAGCAGCCTCCTAGCGGGAGGTTGGGCAGAGACCCAGTACTTC. Translation: CASSLLAGGWAETQYF.

Regarding this clone: One end of the junction varies from germline; a read error may be responsible. This chain joins TRBV7-7 and TRBJ2-2; D is unresolved. CDR1 is SSHAT and CDR2 is FNYEAQ in the germline V gene (reference sequence). This CDR3 contains 14 residues. The CDR3 loop reads CASSLGLFTGELFF. DNA for the CDR3: TGTGCTAGCAGCTTAGGGCTTTTCACCGGGGAGCTGTTTTTT.

The chain combines TRBV6-5 with TRBJ2-7; 10 nucleotides line up with TRBD2. CDR1 and CDR2 (germline): MNHEY, SVGAGI. This CDR3 has 15 amino acids. V trimming: 2 bases; J trimming: 7 bases; junction bases outside the gene matches: 8. The CDR3 sequence is CASSYQLAGVEEQYF. The CDR3 nucleotides are TGTGCCAGCAGTTACCAGCTAGCGGGGGTAGAGGAGCAGTACTTC.

This clone has just a few counts. This chain links TRBV5-1 with TRBJ2-3; 10 bases agree with TRBD1. CDR1 and CDR2 from the germline V gene are SGHRS and YFSETQ. Trimming at V came to 3 bases and at J to 4 bases, leaving 11 bases not matched to a gene. The CDR3 runs 17 residues. CDR3 coding DNA: TGCGCCAGCAGCTCGCGATCGACAGGGGGCAAAGCAGATACGCAGTATTTT. It is translated as CASSSRSTGGKADTQYF.

The chain couples TRBV7-3 to TRBJ2-2; no firm D call. The CDR3 is 15 residues long. In germline, CDR1 is SGHTA, CDR2 FQGTGA. The V gene lost 2 bases and the J gene lost 6 bases, with 13 bases spanning the gap. The CDR3 reads CASSLFPQAAGELFF. In nucleotides, the CDR3 is TGTGCCAGCAGCTTATTCCCCCAGGCGGCCGGGGAGCTGTTTTTT.

In this sample, this clone turned up a few times. The chain combines TRBV20-1 with TRBJ2-3, with TRBD1 identical over 7 bases. The junction had 0 bases not matched to a gene; V was cut back by 5 bases and J by 4 bases. The CDR3 is 11 residues long. The germline gives CDR1 DFQATT, CDR2 SNEGSKA (reference sequence). This CDR3 reads CSAQGADTQYF. In DNA, the CDR3 is TGCAGTGCTCAGGGGGCAGATACGCAGTATTTT.

This clone has a handful of counts. The V call is TRBV6-1, the J call TRBJ2-7; 14 bases match TRBD2. The CDR3 length is 16 residues. The V and J ends lost 4 bases and 2 bases, in that order; junction bases with no gene match: 4. CDR1 is MNHNS and CDR2 is SASEGT in the germline V gene. The CDR3 reads CASSGGLAGVAYEQYF. CDR3 DNA: TGTGCCAGCAGTGGGGGACTAGCGGGAGTGGCCTACGAGCAGTACTTC.

This clone was found many times. The chain carries TRBV10-3 and TRBJ2-7; 8 positions agree with TRBD1. There are 14 residues in the CDR3. Germline assignment: CDR1 ENHRY and CDR2 SYGVKD. V trimming: 5 bases; J trimming: 1 base; junction bases outside the gene matches: 4. The CDR3 DNA follows: TGTGCCATCAGTCCCGGGACAGGATCCTACGAGCAGTACTTC. Its protein is CAISPGTGSYEQYF.

This clone was observed a handful of times. The genes are TRBV5-4 and TRBJ1-1; D is uncertain. The V end lost 1 base, the J end lost 0 bases, and 13 bases lay between the germline ends. CDR1 and CDR2 from the germline V gene are SGHNT and YYREEE (reference sequence). The CDR3 is 16 amino acids. The CDR3 region is CASSLFVGVMNTEAFF. CDR3 nucleotide sequence: TGTGCCAGCAGCTTGTTTGTGGGCGTGATGAACACTGAAGCTTTCTTT.

This clone appeared a few times. The J gene is TRBJ2-7, the V gene TRBV2; no reliable D call. CDR1 SNHLY and CDR2 FYNNEI come from the germline V gene. V dropped 8 bases and J dropped 5 bases, with 16 bases sitting between them. CDR3 length: 13 residues. The CDR3 here is CASRVEALDEQYF. Written as DNA, the CDR3 is TGTGCCAGCCGAGTTGAGGCCCTTGACGAGCAGTACTTC.

This clone was counted between two and nine times. The V gene is TRBV28, the J gene TRBJ2-5; D perhaps matches TRBD1 (6 bases). The V gene's germline CDR1 is MDHEN and CDR2 SYDVKM. The CDR3 is 15 amino acids. Trimming removed 6 bases from V and 3 bases from J, with 17 bases in between. The CDR3 DNA reads TGTGCCAGCAGCTCCCGGATAGGACAGAAAGAGACCCAGTACTTC. It encodes CASSSRIGQKETQYF.

This clone was seen more than once but under ten times. The genes are TRBV7-9 and TRBJ1-4; D may be TRBD1 (5 bases). Per germline, CDR1 SEHNR and CDR2 FQNEAQ (reference sequence). The length of the CDR3 is 17 residues. Between the trimmed V and J ends, which lost 7 bases and 0 bases, there was a span of 18 bases. In DNA, the CDR3 is TGTGCCAGCACCCTTCCATTCCGGGGGACAACTAATGAAAAACTGTTTTTT. Its protein product is CASTLPFRGTTNEKLFF.

The V gene is TRBV30, the J gene TRBJ2-3; unclear D gene. The CDR3 runs 13 residues. In germline, CDR1 is GTSNPN, CDR2 SVGIG (reference sequence). V gave up 0 bases and J gave up 4 bases, with 8 bases separating them. The CDR3 reads CAWSVFPADTQYF. The DNA for the CDR3 is TGTGCCTGGAGTGTATTCCCAGCAGATACGCAGTATTTT.

The table lists this clone with a few counts. The chain uses TRBV27 and TRBJ2-1; perhaps TRBD1 as D (7 bases). This CDR3 comprises 17 residues. Germline CDR1 and CDR2: MNHEY and SMNVEV (reference sequence). Trimming left V 4 bases short and J 7 bases short, with 23 bases between. The CDR3 nucleotides read TGTGCCAGCAGTTCCCTCCCTAAATCGACAGGGAGGAATGAGCAGTTCTTC. The encoded protein is CASSSLPKSTGRNEQFF.

This clone showed up just a few times. The V call is TRBV7-2, the J call TRBJ2-7; either TRBD1 or TRBD2 may supply D (5 bases each). The CDR3 extends over 16 amino acids. Germline V gene data show CDR1 as SGHTA and CDR2 as FQGNSA. The V end lost 0 bases, the J end lost 5 bases, and 17 bases lay between the germline ends. The DNA of the CDR3 is TGTGCCAGCAGCTTAGCGCTAAACGGGGCCGGGGACGAGCAGTACTTC. Its protein product is CASSLALNGAGDEQYF.

This chain joins TRBV7-2 and TRBJ2-7; D might be TRBD1 or TRBD2, each matching 5 bases. Looked up from germline, CDR1 is SGHTA and CDR2 is FQGNSA. The CDR3 covers 15 residues. Trimming stripped 3 bases from V and 0 bases from J, with 12 bases between. CDR3 in DNA: TGTGCCAGCAGCTTCACGGTGGGGGTCTCCTACGAGCAGTACTTC. Its protein is CASSFTVGVSYEQYF.